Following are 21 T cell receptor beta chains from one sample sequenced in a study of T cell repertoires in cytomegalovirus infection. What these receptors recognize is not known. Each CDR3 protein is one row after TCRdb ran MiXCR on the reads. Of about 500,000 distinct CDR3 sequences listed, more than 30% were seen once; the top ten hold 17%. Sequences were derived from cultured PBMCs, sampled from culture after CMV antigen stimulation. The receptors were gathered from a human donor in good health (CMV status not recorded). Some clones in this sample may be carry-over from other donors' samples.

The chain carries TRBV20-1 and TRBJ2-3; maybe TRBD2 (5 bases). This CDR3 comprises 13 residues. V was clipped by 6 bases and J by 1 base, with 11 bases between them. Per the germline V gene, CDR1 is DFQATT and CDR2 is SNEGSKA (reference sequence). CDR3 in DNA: TGCAGTGCCCCCAAGGGAGGCACAGATACGCAGTATTTT. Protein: CSAPKGGTDTQYF.

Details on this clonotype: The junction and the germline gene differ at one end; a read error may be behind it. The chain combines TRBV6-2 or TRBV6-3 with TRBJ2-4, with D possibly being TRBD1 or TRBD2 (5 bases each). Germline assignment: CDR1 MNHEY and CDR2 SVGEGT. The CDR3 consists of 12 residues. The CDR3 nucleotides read TGTGCCAGCGGATTATACCGGGACGGTCAAGTCTTC. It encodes CASGLYRDGQVF.

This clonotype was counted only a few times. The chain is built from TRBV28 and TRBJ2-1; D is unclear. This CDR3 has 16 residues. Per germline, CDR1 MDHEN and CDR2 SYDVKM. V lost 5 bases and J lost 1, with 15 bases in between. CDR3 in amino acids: CASSPSAQPSYNEQFF. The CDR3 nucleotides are TGTGCCAGCAGTCCCTCGGCGCAGCCATCCTACAATGAGCAGTTCTTC.

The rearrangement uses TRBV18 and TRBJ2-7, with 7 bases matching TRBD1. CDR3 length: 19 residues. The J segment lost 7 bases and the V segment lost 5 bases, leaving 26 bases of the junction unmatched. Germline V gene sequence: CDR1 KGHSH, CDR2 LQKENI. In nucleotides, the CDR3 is TGTGCCAGCTCAAACAGGGGCCCTTCTCTAGGAGCAGACGGTCGTGAGCAGTACTTC. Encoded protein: CASSNRGPSLGADGREQYF.

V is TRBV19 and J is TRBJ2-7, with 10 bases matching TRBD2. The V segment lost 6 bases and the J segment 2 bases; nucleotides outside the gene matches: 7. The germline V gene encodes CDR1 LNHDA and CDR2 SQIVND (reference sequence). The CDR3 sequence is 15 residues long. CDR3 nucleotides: TGTGCCAGTAGCCAGCTAGCGGGAGCCACCTACGAGCAGTACTTC. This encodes CASSQLAGATYEQYF.

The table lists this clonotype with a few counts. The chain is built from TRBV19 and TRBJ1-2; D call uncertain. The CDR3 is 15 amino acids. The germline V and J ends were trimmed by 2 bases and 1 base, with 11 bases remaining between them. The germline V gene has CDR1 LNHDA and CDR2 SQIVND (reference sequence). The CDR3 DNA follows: TGTGCCAGTAGTATACGCTCGGTCAGTAACTATGGCTACACCTTC. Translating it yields CASSIRSVSNYGYTF.

CDR3 nucleotide sequence: TGCGCCAGCAGCTTCGGACTAGCGGGAGGGCGGGTCAAAAACATTCAGTACTTC. Protein: CASSFGLAGGRVKNIQYF. The chain joins TRBV4-1 to TRBJ2-4; TRBD2 matches 15 bases. Germline V CDR1 and CDR2: MGHRA, YSYEKL. There are 18 residues in the CDR3. V lost 5 bases and J lost 3; bases outside the gene matches: 8.

The CDR3 bases are TGTGCCAGCAGAGCACTAGCGGCCGGGAGGTTCGAGCTGTTTTTT. It yields the protein CASRALAAGRFELFF. This sequence joins TRBV11-2 and TRBJ2-2, with 8 bases fitting TRBD2. Unmatched junction bases numbered 14, after V lost 6 bases and J lost 11 bases. Germline values: CDR1 SGHAT, CDR2 FQNNGV. The CDR3 loop spans 15 amino acids.

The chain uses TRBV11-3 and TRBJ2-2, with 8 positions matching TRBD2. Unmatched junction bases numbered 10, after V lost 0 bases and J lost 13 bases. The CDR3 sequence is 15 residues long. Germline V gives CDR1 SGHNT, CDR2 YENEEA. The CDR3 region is CASSLDQRAGARLFF. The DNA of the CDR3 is TGTGCCAGCAGCTTAGATCAGCGAGCGGGGGCTCGGCTGTTTTTT.

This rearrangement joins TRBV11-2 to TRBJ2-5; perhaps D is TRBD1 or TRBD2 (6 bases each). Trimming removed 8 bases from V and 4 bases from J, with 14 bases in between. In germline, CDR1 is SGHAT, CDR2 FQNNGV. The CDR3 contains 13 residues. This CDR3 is CASASGAGETQYF. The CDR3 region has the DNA TGTGCCAGCGCCTCGGGGGCGGGAGAGACCCAGTACTTC. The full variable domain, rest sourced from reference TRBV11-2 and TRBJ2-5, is EAGVAQSPRYKIIEKRQSVAFWCNPISGHATLYWYQQILGQGPKLLIQFQNNGVVDDSQLPKDRFSAERLKGVDSTLKIQPAKLEDSAVYLCASASGAGETQYFGPGTRLLVL.

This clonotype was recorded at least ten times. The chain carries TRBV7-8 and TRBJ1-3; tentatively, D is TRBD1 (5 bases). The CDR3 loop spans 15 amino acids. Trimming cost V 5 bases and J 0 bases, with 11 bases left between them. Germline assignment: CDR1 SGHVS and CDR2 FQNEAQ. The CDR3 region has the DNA TGTGCCAGCAGCGTCGGGGCTTACTCTGGAAACACCATATATTTT. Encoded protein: CASSVGAYSGNTIYF.

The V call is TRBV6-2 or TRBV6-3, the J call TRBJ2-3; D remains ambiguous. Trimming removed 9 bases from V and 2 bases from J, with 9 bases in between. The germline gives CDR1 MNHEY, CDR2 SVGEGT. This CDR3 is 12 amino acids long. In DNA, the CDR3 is TGTGCCAGTTGCCCCTCCACAGATACGCAGTATTTT. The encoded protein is CASCPSTDTQYF.

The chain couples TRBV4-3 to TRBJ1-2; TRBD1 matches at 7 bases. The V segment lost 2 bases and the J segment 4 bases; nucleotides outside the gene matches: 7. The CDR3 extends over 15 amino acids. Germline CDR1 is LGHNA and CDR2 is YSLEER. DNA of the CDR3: TGCGCCAGCAGCCAACATCACAGGGGCAGCTATGGCTACACCTTC. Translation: CASSQHHRGSYGYTF.

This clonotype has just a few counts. CDR3 loop: CASSQGQPGNYGYTF. In nucleotides, the CDR3 is TGCGCCAGCAGCCAAGGGCAACCGGGGAACTATGGCTACACCTTC. V usage is TRBV4-3 and J usage is TRBJ1-2; D remains ambiguous. Germline-derived CDR1 and CDR2 are LGHNA and YSLEER. The CDR3 is made up of 15 amino acids. Trimming pared 1 base from V and 2 bases from J, leaving 11 bases between.

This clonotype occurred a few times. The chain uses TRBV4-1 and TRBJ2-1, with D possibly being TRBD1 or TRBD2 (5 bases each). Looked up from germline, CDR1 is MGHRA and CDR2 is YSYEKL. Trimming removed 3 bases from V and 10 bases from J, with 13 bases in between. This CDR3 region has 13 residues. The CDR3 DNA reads TGCGCCAGCAGCCAGGAAACATGGGGGGAGCAGTTCTTC. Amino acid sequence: CASSQETWGEQFF.

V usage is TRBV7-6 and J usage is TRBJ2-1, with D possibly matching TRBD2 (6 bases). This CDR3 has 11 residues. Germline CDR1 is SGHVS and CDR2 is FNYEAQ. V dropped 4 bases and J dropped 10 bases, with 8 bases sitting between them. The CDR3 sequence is CASSSGLEQFF. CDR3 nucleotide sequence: TGTGCCAGCAGCTCCGGACTAGAGCAGTTCTTC.

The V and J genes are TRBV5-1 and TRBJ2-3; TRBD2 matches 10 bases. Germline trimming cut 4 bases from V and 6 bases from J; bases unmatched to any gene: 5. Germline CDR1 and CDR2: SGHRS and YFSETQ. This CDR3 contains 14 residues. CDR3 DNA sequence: TGCGCCAGCAGCACTAGCGGGGTTGAGGATACGCAGTATTTT. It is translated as CASSTSGVEDTQYF.

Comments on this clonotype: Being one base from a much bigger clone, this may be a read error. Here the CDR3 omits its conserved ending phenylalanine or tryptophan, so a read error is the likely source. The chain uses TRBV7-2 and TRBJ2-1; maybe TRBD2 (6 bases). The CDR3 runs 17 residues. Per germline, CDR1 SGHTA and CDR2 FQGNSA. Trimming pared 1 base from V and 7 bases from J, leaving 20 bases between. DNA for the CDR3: TGTGCCAGCAGCTTAGTCGGAAGCGGGCCTAAAAAAAATGAGCAGTTCCTC. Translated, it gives CASSLVGSGPKKNEQFL.

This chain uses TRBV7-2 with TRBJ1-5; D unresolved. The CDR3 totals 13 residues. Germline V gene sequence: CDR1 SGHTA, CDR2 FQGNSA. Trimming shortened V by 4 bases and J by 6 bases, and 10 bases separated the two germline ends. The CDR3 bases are TGTGCCAGCAGCTCCCATTTACGTCAGCCCCAGCATTTT. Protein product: CASSSHLRQPQHF.

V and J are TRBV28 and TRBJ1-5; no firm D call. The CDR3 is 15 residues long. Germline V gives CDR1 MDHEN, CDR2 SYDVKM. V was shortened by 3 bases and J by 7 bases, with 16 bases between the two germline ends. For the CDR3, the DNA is TGTGCCAGCAGTTTTACCGGATTAAGGGTCCAGCCCCAGCATTTT. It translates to CASSFTGLRVQPQHF.

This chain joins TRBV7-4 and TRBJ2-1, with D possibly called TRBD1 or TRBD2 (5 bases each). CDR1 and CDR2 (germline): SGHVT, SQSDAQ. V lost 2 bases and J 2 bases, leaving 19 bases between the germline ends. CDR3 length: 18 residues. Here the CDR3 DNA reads TGTGCCAGCAGCTTATGGGGGAGAGTTGCTTCTACCTACAATGAGCAGTTCTTC. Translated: CASSLWGRVASTYNEQFF.